These T cell receptor beta chains were read from a single sample in a study of vaccination effects on CD4 cells after COVID-19. These receptors have no identified antigens. The method was immunoSEQ multiplex PCR; TCRdb's version includes in-frame clones alone and lacks a portion of them. The sample lists about 73,000 clones, about four fifths occurring once. Specimen: CD4+ T cells from PBMCs cultured with HCoV-NL63 spike peptides, collected before COVID-19 vaccination. The receptors stem from a human donor who received a COVID-19 vaccine. Both conserved end residues are trimmed from each CDR3.

TRBV6-1	TRBJ1-5	ASSVRSALETGFNQPQH
TRBV7-2	TRBJ2-3	ASSARDLSTDTQY
TRBV9	TRBJ1-2	ASSVGDGLGYGYT
TRBV19	TRBJ1-5	ASSKRVDQPQH
TRBV19	TRBJ1-2	ASSPRGGGYT
TRBV11-3	TRBJ2-2	ASSLQGSAGELF
TRBV10-1	TRBJ2-1	ASSERQGYNEQF
TRBV6-1	TRBJ1-1	ASSARRTANSIAEAF
TRBV7-2	TRBJ1-5	ASSARDGGQPQH
TRBV4-1	TRBJ1-5	ASSQDGGRGQLGNQPQH
TRBV28	TRBJ1-1	ASSSADGNEAF
TRBV9	TRBJ1-2	ASSPTGSGPRDGYT
TRBV18	TRBJ2-1	ASSPPQGYEQF
TRBV10-3	TRBJ2-3	AISGRGGQSTDTQY
TRBV15	TRBJ2-1	ATSSGTGVYNEQF
TRBV2	TRBJ1-4	ASNSGTGGEKLF
TRBV6-5	TRBJ2-5	ASTNRGRGLETQY
TRBV5-1	TRBJ2-3	ASSSSGSTDTQY
TRBV19	TRBJ1-6	ASNIGSFYNSPLH
TRBV6-5	TRBJ2-5	ASSYSGWEETQY
TRBV28	TRBJ1-5	ASTPKGTNNQPQH
TRBV18	TRBJ2-4	ASSPRAVGTIQY
TRBV19	TRBJ1-1	ASSRQGNTEAF
TRBV7-3	TRBJ2-3	ASSPGGTDTQY